The 7 T cell receptor beta chains in this list originate from one sample, sequenced in a study of blood T cell repertoires in COVID-19. Produced via immunoSEQ multiplex PCR; TCRdb's table is partial and in-frame only. The sample has roughly 75,000 clones; under 80% are singletons. Specimen: peripheral blood. These receptors were obtained from a human donor with acute or convalescent COVID-19. The donor label of this sample is uncertain.

The rearrangement joins TRBV28 to TRBJ1-1; no reliable D call. Germline V gene lookup returns CDR1 MDHEN and CDR2 SYDVKM. Trimming left V 10 bases short and J 5 bases short, with 8 bases between. The CDR3 totals 10 residues. The CDR3: CATRETEAFF. Here the CDR3 DNA reads TGTGCCACCCGTGAGACTGAAGCTTTCTTT.

The rearrangement joins TRBV19 to TRBJ2-7; 7 bases are a match to TRBD1. The germline V gene has CDR1 LNHDA and CDR2 SQIVND (reference sequence). There are 13 residues in the CDR3. Trimming removed 10 bases from V and 4 bases from J; junction bases left unmatched: 10. CDR3 sequence reads: CATGQLRGYEQYF. In DNA form, the CDR3 reads TGTGCCACGGGACAGCTAAGAGGTTACGAGCAGTACTTC.

This chain joins TRBV28 and TRBJ2-5; 7 positions agree with TRBD1. Germline V gives CDR1 MDHEN, CDR2 SYDVKM. J gave up 6 bases and V 6 bases, and 7 bases lay outside the gene matches. The CDR3 has 13 residues. The CDR3 protein is CASRLQGRQTQYF. In DNA form, the CDR3 reads TGTGCCAGCAGGCTACAGGGGCGGCAGACCCAGTACTTC.

This clone appeared once. The chain carries TRBV4-3 and TRBJ1-1; D call uncertain. Trimming left V 1 base short and J 7 bases short, with 13 bases between. The V gene's germline CDR1 is LGHNA and CDR2 YSLEER. This CDR3 has 14 residues. The CDR3, as DNA: TGCGCCAGCAGCCAAGTTAATTTCGGAGGTGAAGCTTTCTTT. Protein: CASSQVNFGGEAFF.

This chain uses TRBV28 with TRBJ2-7; D unclear. The CDR3 covers 13 residues. The V end was cut by 6 bases, the J end by 3 bases, with 12 bases between. Looked up from germline, CDR1 is MDHEN and CDR2 is SYDVKM. CDR3 nucleotide sequence: TGTGCCAGCAGCCCTCAAGTCAGCTACGAGCAGTACTTC. This translates into CASSPQVSYEQYF.

The rearrangement links TRBV7-3 to TRBJ2-2; 7 bases line up with TRBD2. The CDR3 runs to 15 residues. Germline V gene lookup returns CDR1 SGHTA and CDR2 FQGTGA. J gave up 2 bases and V 5 bases, and 5 bases lay outside the gene matches. The CDR3 here is CASSPAGLNTGELFF. In DNA form, the CDR3 reads TGTGCCAGCAGCCCAGCGGGGCTTAACACCGGGGAGCTGTTTTTT.

The chain employs TRBV28 and TRBJ1-2; D gene ambiguous. V shed 7 bases and J shed 0 bases, with 6 bases lying between them. The CDR3 has 12 amino acids. Per germline, CDR1 MDHEN and CDR2 SYDVKM. CDR3 residues: CASTRTNYGYTF. Written as DNA, the CDR3 is TGTGCCAGCACCCGTACTAACTATGGCTACACCTTC.